What follows is one T cell receptor (beta chain) and its context. The ends lost 5 bases at V and 9 bases at J; junction bases unmatched: 13. The CDR3 consists of 16 residues. Germline V gene data show CDR1 as SGHTA and CDR2 as FQGNSA. TCRdb keeps only in-frame clones here, not all; method: immunoSEQ multiplex PCR. The repertoire holds approximately 100,000 clones, with 85% to 90% as singletons. The source of the sample is a study of blood T cell repertoires in COVID-19. Study-level background: Researchers got acute and convalescent COVID-19 samples from the United States, Italy and Spain.

Sample: peripheral blood. The chain combines TRBV7-2 with TRBJ2-1; 10 nucleotides line up with TRBD2. The TCR sequence derives from a human donor in a cohort sampled during active COVID-19. In DNA form, the CDR3 reads TGTGCCAGCAGCCCGGAGGAAGCTAGCGGGAGAGGTGAGCAGTTCTTC. This encodes CASSPEEASGRGEQFF.